What follows are 9 T cell receptor beta chains derived from one specimen sequenced in a study of cytomegalovirus exposure and HLA in healthy donors. The PCR employed 60 Vbeta primers together with 13 Jbeta primers. Here immunoSEQ multiplex PCR was the method, and the copy in TCRdb shows in-frame clones only, minus some. The sample contains more than 80,000 clones, approximately 82% of which appear only once. The sequenced sample was PBMCs. The receptors come from a man in his forties or fifties in good health and CMV-seronegative.

This clone was seen just once. V and J are TRBV29-1 and TRBJ2-3, with 13 bases fitting TRBD2. The V and J ends lost 5 bases and 0 bases, in that order; junction bases with no gene match: 8. Germline V lookup: CDR1 SQVTM, CDR2 ANQGSEA. This CDR3 is built from 17 residues. The CDR3, as DNA: TGCAGCGTTCGTATTCCGGGACTAGCGGGGAGCACAGATACGCAGTATTTT. The encoded protein is CSVRIPGLAGSTDTQYF.

The chain employs TRBV7-9 and TRBJ2-7; D call uncertain. Trimming removed 4 bases from V and 0 bases from J, with 13 bases in between. The CDR3 is made up of 15 amino acids. Germline values: CDR1 SEHNR, CDR2 FQNEAQ (reference sequence). The CDR3 DNA reads as TGTGCCAGCAGCTCGCCCCCGCAGTCCTCCTACGAGCAGTACTTC. Amino acid sequence: CASSSPPQSSYEQYF.

The V gene is TRBV5-4, the J gene TRBJ2-1; D ambiguous. The CDR3 covers 17 residues. V lost 3 bases, J lost 3 bases, and 19 bases lay in between. CDR1 and CDR2 from the germline V gene are SGHNT and YYREEE (reference sequence). The CDR3 spells CASSSRHSPIVYNEQFF. Here the CDR3 DNA reads TGTGCCAGCAGCTCCCGACACTCACCCATAGTCTACAATGAGCAGTTCTTC.

This chain uses TRBV18 with TRBJ2-7; 8 bases map to TRBD1. Germline loops: CDR1 KGHSH, CDR2 LQKENI. The CDR3 runs 15 residues. The J segment lost 2 bases and the V segment lost 6 bases, leaving 9 bases of the junction unmatched. Here the CDR3 DNA reads TGTGCCAGCTCCGCGGACCTGACAGGGGCCTACGAGCAGTACTTC. It specifies CASSADLTGAYEQYF.

As to this clone: Other DNA sequences in this specimen translate into the identical CDR3. The rearrangement uses TRBV6-1 and TRBJ1-5, with D maybe TRBD1 (5 bases). The CDR3 is 14 amino acids. Germline loops: CDR1 MNHNS, CDR2 SASEGT. Trimming shortened V by 8 bases and J by 5 bases, and 16 bases separated the two germline ends. CDR3 amino acids: CASVEQGSYQPQHF. The CDR3 coding sequence is TGTGCCAGCGTAGAGCAGGGTTCCTATCAGCCCCAGCATTTT.

This clone was observed a handful of times. The chain couples TRBV6-5 to TRBJ1-6, with D unresolved. This CDR3 region has 16 residues. V was shortened by 0 bases and J by 3 bases, with 9 bases between the two germline ends. CDR1 MNHEY and CDR2 SVGAGI come from the germline V gene. Written as DNA, the CDR3 is TGTGCCAGCAGTTACTCGGGCAGAGTCTATAATTCACCCCTCCACTTT. It yields the protein CASSYSGRVYNSPLHF.

The chain couples TRBV6-5 to TRBJ2-7, with a tentative D call TRBD1 (5 bases). Germline V gene sequence: CDR1 MNHEY, CDR2 SVGAGI. With 4 bases removed from V and 0 bases from J, the gap between germline ends came to 10 bases. This CDR3 is 14 amino acids long. This chain's CDR3 is CASSWGRSSYEQYF. The CDR3 DNA follows: TGTGCCAGCAGTTGGGGCAGGAGCTCCTACGAGCAGTACTTC.

This chain uses TRBV5-6 with TRBJ1-3, with D possibly TRBD1 on 5 matching bases. Deletions cut 4 bases from V and 0 bases from J, with 14 bases between. The germline CDR1 and CDR2 sequences are SGHDT and YYEEEE. The CDR3 consists of 16 residues. CDR3 protein: CASSGERGSSGNTIYF. Here the CDR3 DNA reads TGTGCCAGCAGCGGTGAGCGGGGCAGCTCTGGAAACACCATATATTTT.

The rearrangement uses TRBV19 and TRBJ2-7; 9 bases map to TRBD1. The CDR3 has 15 residues. The ends lost 3 bases at V and 4 bases at J; junction bases unmatched: 7. Germline V lookup: CDR1 LNHDA, CDR2 SQIVND (reference sequence). The CDR3 reads CASSIEGQGAYEQYF. CDR3 coding DNA: TGTGCCAGTAGTATTGAGGGACAGGGAGCTTACGAGCAGTACTTC.